The TCR beta chain under discussion was sequenced for a study of regulatory T cells in long-lasting Graves disease. Study-wide points: When disease was persistent, TRBV28, TRBJ1-2 and TRBJ2-5 were the favored segments.

The sample holds many counts of this clonotype. Antigen unknown. The CDR3 consists of 16 residues. The germline gives CDR1 GTSNPN, CDR2 SVGIG (reference sequence). The V segment lost 3 bases and the J segment 3 bases; nucleotides outside the gene matches: 10. In building TCR beta libraries, iRepertoire HTBI primers were used together with Arm-PCR of CDR3 regions. TCRdb recomputed calls from the multiplex PCR reads with MiXCR, one row per CDR3 protein. The sample has 350,000 to 550,000 distinct CDR3 sequences, 14% to 15% seen once. Specified time point: newly diagnosed GD, antithyroid drugs for less than 3 months. Making the TCR library involved RNA that had been extracted from PBMCs. These data were also filed under a second study, of T cells in Graves' hyperthyroidism and ophthalmopathy.

The receptor was isolated from a woman aged 30 to 39 with Graves disease. The source was peripheral blood mononuclear cells (PBMCs), collected at new diagnosis, from a patient treated with antithyroid drugs. The V gene is TRBV30, the J gene TRBJ2-3; TRBD1 matches 9 bases. DNA of the CDR3: TGTGCCTGGAGCGCGAGGGACAGGGATGGTACAGATACGCAGTATTTT. As protein: CAWSARDRDGTDTQYF.